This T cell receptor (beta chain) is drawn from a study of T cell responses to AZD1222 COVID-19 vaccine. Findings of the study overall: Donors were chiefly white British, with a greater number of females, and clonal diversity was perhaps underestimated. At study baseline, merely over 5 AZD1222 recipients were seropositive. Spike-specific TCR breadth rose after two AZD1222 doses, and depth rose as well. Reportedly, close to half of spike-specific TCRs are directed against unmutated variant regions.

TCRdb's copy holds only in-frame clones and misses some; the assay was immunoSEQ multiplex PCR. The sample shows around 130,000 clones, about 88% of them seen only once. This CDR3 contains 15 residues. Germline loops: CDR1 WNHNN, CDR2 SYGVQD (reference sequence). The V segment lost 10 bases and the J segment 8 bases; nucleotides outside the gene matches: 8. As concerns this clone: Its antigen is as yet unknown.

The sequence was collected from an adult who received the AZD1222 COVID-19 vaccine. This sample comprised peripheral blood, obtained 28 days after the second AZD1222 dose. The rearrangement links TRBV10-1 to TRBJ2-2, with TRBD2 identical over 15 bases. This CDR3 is CATPGLAGGSGELFF. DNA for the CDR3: TGCGCCACCCCGGGACTAGCGGGAGGATCGGGGGAGCTGTTTTTT.